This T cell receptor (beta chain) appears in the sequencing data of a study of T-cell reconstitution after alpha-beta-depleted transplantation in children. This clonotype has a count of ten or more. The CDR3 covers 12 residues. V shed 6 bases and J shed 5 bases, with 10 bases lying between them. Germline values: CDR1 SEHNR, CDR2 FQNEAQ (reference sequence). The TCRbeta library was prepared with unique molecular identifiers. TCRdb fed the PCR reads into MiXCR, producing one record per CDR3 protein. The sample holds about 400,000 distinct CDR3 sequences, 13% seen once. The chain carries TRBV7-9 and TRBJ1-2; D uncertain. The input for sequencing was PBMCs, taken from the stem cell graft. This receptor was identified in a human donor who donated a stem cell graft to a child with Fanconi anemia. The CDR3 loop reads CASSLSDYGYTF. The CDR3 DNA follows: TGTGCCAGCAGTTTATCGGATTATGGCTACACCTTC.